This TCR beta chain was identified during a study of OX40 agonist ivuxolimab in advanced cancers. Whole-study context: At 0.01 to 10 mg/kg, ivuxolimab was administered intravenously to patients every 2 weeks. Study-wide findings and caveats: Low levels of normalized T-cell clonal expansion also appeared in some nonresponders. Partial responders receiving 0.1-3.0 mg/kg showed among the lowest clonal expansion.

Sequencing was performed with immunoSEQ multiplex PCR; in TCRdb, only in-frame clones are kept and a portion is missing. The sample has under 35,000 clones; roughly 87% are singletons. The CDR3 spans 16 residues. J lost 6 bases, V lost 4 bases, and 14 bases had no gene match. The germline gives CDR1 MDHEN, CDR2 SYDVKM. Only one count was recorded for this clone. Its antigen is currently unknown. This sample comprised CD4+ or CD8+ T cells sorted from blood, obtained in a trial of the OX40 agonist ivuxolimab. The sequence came from an adult with an advanced solid tumor such as melanoma, head and neck, liver or kidney cancer. The V and J genes are TRBV28 and TRBJ1-2, with TRBD1 matching 7 bases. CDR3: CASSSQGGVLRDGYTF. CDR3 coding DNA: TGTGCCAGCAGTTCCCAGGGGGGCGTTCTGCGAGATGGCTACACCTTC.